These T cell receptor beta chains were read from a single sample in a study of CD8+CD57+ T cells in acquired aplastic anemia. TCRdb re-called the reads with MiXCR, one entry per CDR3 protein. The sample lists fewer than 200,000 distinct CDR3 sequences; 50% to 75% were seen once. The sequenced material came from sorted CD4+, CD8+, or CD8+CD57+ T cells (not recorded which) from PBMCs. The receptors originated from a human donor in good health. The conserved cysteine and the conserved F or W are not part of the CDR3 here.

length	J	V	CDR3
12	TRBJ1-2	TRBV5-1	ASSFREGSYGYT
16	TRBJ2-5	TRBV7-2	ASSFNTLGPYSQETQY
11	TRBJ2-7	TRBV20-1	SAGSGGGIEQY
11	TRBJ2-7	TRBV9	ASSVAMRDEQY
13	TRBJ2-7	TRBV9	ASSVDDRGIYEQY
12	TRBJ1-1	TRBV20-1	SARGQFGDTEAF
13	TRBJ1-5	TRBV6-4	ASRAWAFSNQPQH
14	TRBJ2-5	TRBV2	ASRTGRASSQETQY
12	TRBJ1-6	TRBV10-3	AIRPTGDNSPLH
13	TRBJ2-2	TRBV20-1	SAHPRNPNTGELF
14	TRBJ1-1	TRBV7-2	ASSLVAFGKNTEAF
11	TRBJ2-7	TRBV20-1	SARGGAPYEQY
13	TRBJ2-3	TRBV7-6	ASSPVMGSVDTQY
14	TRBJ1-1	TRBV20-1	SARPLGSAMNIEAF
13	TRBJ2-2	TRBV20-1	SAIFGRLNTGELF
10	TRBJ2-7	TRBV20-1	SAWTGSAGQY
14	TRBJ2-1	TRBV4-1	ASSGLAGVAYNEQF
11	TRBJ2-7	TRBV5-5	ASSLRRDSEQY
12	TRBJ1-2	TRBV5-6	ASSADRGNYGYT
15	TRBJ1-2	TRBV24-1	ATSDTVTGTGFYGYT
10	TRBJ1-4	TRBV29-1	SATKENEKLF
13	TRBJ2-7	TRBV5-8	ASSESSGRWYEQY
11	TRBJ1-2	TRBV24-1	ATSERQGAGYT
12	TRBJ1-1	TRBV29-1	SVVVRGLTRVAF